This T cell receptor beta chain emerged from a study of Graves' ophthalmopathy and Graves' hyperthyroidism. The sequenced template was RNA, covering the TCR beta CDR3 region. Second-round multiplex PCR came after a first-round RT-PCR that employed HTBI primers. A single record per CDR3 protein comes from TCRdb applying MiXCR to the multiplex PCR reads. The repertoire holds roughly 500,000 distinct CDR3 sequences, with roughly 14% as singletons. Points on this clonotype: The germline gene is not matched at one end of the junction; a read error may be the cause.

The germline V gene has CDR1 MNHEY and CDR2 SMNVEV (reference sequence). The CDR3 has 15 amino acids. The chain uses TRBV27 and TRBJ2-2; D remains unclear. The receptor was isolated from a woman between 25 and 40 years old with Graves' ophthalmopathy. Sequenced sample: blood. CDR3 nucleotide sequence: TGTGCCAGCAATTTTGGTACGCTCAACAGCGGGGAGCTGTTTTTT. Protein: CASNFGTLNSGELFF.